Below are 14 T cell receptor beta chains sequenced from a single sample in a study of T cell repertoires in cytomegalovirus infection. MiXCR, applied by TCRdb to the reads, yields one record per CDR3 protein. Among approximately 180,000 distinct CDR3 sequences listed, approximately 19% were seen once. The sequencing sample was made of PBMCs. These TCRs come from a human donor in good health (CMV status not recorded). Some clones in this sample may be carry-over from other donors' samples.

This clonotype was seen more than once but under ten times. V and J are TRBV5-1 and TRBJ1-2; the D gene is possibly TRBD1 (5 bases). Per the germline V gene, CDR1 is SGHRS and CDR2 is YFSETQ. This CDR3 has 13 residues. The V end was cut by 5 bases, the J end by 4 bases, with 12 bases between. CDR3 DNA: TGCGCCAGCAGGGACACCTCTTCCTATGGCTACACCTTC. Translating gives CASRDTSSYGYTF.

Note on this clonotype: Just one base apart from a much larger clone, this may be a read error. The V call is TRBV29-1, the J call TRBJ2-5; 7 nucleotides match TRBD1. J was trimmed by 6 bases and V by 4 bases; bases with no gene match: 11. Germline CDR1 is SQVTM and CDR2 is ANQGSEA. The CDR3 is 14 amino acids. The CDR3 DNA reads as TGCAGCGTTGGGGGACAGTGGGTTGCGAAGACCCAGTACTTC. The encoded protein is CSVGGQWVAKTQYF. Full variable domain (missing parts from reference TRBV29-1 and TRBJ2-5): SAVISQKPSRDICQRGTSLTIQCQVDSQVTMMFWYRQQPGQSLTLIATANQGSEATYESGFVIDKFPISRPNLTFSTLTVSNMSPEDSSIYLCSVGGQWVAKTQYFGPGTRLLVL.

The CDR3 protein is CASSPGTGHGYTF. CDR3 in DNA: TGCGCCAGCAGCCCAGGGACAGGGCATGGCTACACCTTC. The chain joins TRBV5-1 to TRBJ1-2; 9 bases line up with TRBD1. In germline, CDR1 is SGHRS, CDR2 YFSETQ. The V and J ends lost 4 bases and 6 bases, in that order; junction bases with no gene match: 4. The CDR3 length is 13 residues.

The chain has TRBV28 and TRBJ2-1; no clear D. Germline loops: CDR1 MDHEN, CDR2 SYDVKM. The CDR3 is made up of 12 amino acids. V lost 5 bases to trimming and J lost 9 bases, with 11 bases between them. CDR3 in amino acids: CASSPLVAEQFF. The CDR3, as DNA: TGTGCCAGCAGTCCTCTAGTGGCTGAGCAGTTCTTC.

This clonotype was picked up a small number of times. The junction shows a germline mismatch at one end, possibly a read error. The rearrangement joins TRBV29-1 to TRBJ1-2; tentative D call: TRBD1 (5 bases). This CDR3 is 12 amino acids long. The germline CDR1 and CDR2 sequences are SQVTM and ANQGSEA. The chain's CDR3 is CSVDIAGTAQSF. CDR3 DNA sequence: TGCAGCGTTGATATCGCGGGGACCGCTCAGTCCTTC.

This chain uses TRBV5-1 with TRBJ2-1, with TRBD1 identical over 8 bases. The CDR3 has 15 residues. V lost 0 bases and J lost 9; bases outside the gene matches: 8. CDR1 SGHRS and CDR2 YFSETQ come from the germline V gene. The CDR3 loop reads CASSLEGDRSAEQFF. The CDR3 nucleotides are TGCGCCAGCAGCTTGGAAGGGGACAGGTCGGCTGAGCAGTTCTTC.

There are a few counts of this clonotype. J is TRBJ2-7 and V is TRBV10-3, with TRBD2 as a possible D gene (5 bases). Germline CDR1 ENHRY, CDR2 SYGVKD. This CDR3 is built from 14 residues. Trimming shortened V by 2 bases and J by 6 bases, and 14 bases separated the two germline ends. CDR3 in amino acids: CAISERQDYFEQYF. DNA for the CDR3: TGTGCCATCAGTGAGCGGCAAGACTACTTCGAGCAGTACTTC.

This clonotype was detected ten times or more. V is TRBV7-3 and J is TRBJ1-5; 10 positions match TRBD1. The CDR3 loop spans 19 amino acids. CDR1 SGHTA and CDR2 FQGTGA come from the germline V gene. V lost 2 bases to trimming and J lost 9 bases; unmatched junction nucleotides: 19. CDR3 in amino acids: CASSLETGGLDSWVRPQHF. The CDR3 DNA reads TGTGCCAGCAGCTTAGAGACAGGGGGCTTAGATAGTTGGGTGCGGCCCCAGCATTTT.

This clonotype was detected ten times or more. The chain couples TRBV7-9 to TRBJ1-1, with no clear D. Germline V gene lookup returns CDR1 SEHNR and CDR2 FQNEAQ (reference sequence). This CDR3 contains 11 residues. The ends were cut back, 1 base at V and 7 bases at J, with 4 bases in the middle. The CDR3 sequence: CASSLDSEAFF. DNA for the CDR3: TGTGCCAGCAGCTTAGACAGTGAAGCTTTCTTT.

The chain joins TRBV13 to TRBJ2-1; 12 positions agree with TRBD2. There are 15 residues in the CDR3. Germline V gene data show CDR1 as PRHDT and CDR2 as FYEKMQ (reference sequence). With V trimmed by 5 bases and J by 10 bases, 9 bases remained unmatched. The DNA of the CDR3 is TGTGCCAGCAGCCCCGGACTAGCGGGAATCCAGGAGCAGTTCTTC. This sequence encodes CASSPGLAGIQEQFF.

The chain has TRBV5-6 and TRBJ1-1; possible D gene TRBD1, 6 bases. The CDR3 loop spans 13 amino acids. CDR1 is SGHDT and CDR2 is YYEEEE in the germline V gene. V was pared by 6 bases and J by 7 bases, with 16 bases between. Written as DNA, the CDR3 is TGTGCCAGCACGTCCGGGGGCCGCAGTGAAGCTTTCTTT. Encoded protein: CASTSGGRSEAFF.

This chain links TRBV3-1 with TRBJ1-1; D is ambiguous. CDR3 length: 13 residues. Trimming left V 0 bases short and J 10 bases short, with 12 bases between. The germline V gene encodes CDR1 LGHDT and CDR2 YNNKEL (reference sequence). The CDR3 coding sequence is TGTGCCAGCAGCCAAGAGGTGGGGAGTTCAGCTTTCTTT. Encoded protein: CASSQEVGSSAFF.

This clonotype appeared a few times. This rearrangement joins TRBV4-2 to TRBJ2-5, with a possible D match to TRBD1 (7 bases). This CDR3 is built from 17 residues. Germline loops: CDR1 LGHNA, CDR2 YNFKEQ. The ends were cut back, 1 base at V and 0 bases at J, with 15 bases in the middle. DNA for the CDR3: TGTGCCAGCAGCCAAGGACCAGGGGGGATTAACCAAGAGACCCAGTACTTC. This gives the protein CASSQGPGGINQETQYF.

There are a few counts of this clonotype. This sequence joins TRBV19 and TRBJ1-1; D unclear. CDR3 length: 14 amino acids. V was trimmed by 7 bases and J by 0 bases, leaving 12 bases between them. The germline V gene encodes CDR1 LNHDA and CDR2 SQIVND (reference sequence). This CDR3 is CASIPGLMNTEAFF. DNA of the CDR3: TGTGCCAGTATCCCGGGATTAATGAACACTGAAGCTTTCTTT.